This T cell receptor beta chain derives from a study of blood T cell repertoires in COVID-19. V lost 0 bases and J 5 bases, leaving 14 bases between the germline ends. The germline CDR1 and CDR2 sequences are SGHNT and YYREEE (reference sequence). The CDR3 sequence is 15 residues long. Here immunoSEQ multiplex PCR was the method, and the copy in TCRdb shows in-frame clones only, minus some. The sample has 150,000 to 200,000 clones; almost 80% are singletons. Sequencing was carried out using peripheral blood. This TCR was recovered from a woman aged 70 to 79 with acute or convalescent COVID-19. The V gene is TRBV5-4, the J gene TRBJ1-1; the D gene is possibly TRBD1 (6 bases). The CDR3 DNA reads as TGTGCCAGCAGCTTGGAACGACAGGTCGGGACTGAAGCTTTCTTT. This codes for CASSLERQVGTEAFF.